The T cell receptor (beta chain) described here comes from a study of preoperative IRX-2 immunotherapy in early breast cancer. The CDR3 is 15 amino acids. V lost 0 bases and J 7 bases, leaving 16 bases between the germline ends. The germline V gene encodes CDR1 KGHSH and CDR2 LQKENI. Sample treatment: preoperative locoregional IRX-2 cytokine immunotherapy. Samples came from a phase Ib trial of preoperative locoregional IRX-2 cytokine immunotherapy. Sequencing was performed with immunoSEQ multiplex PCR; in TCRdb, only in-frame clones are kept and a portion is missing. In the table there are tens of thousands of clones, over 65% of which are singletons.

V gene TRBV18 combines with J gene TRBJ2-7; possible D gene TRBD2, 6 bases. This clonotype originated in a human donor with breast cancer. Sample collection was performed from a patient treated with IRX-2 immunotherapy. This chain's CDR3 is CASSPPVQGAGEQYF. CDR3 coding DNA: TGTGCCAGCTCACCACCGGTACAAGGGGCGGGGGAGCAGTACTTC.